Following are 32 T cell receptor beta chains from one sample sequenced in a study of blood T cell repertoires in COVID-19. Profiling relied on immunoSEQ multiplex PCR, and the TCRdb table lists in-frame clones only, not all of them. The sample shows roughly 410,000 clones, over 75% of them seen only once. Sequences were obtained from peripheral blood. These receptors all come from an older woman with COVID-19, enrolled during active disease.

The rearrangement uses TRBV27 and TRBJ1-1; D call uncertain. CDR3 size: 14 residues. V lost 3 bases to trimming and J lost 1 base, with 9 bases between them. Germline CDR1 reads MNHEY; CDR2 reads SMNVEV (reference sequence). CDR3 bases: TGTGCCAGCAGTTTTCTTCCGTCGAACACTGAAGCTTTCTTT. Protein: CASSFLPSNTEAFF.

This clone has more than one count but fewer than ten. The rearrangement joins TRBV19 to TRBJ1-1; 8 positions match TRBD1. CDR1 and CDR2 (germline): LNHDA, SQIVND (reference sequence). Trimming at V came to 4 bases and at J to 0 bases, leaving 4 bases not matched to a gene. There are 15 residues in the CDR3. The CDR3 DNA sequence: TGTGCCAGTAGTAGAGGGACAGGAGTGAACACTGAAGCTTTCTTT. It translates to CASSRGTGVNTEAFF.

This sequence joins TRBV29-1 and TRBJ2-7; 9 bases agree with TRBD2. Germline CDR1 SQVTM, CDR2 ANQGSEA. This CDR3 spans 13 amino acids. V was pared by 8 bases and J by 2 bases, with 7 bases of the junction left unmatched. The CDR3: CSFTRGGAYEQYF. The DNA of the CDR3 is TGCAGCTTCACTCGCGGGGGGGCCTACGAGCAGTACTTC.

This clone showed up just a few times. V and J are TRBV2 and TRBJ1-1, with a possible D match to TRBD1 (6 bases). This CDR3 has 14 amino acids. The germline V and J ends were trimmed by 7 bases and 1 base, with 13 bases remaining between them. The germline V gene encodes CDR1 SNHLY and CDR2 FYNNEI. The DNA for the CDR3 is TGTGCCAGCACCCTGGCAGGGGAGAACACTGAAGCTTTCTTT. Translated: CASTLAGENTEAFF.

This clone was counted once. The rearrangement uses TRBV10-2 and TRBJ2-7, with D perhaps TRBD2 (6 bases). CDR3 length: 16 amino acids. The ends were cut back, 5 bases at V and 0 bases at J, with 17 bases in the middle. Germline loops: CDR1 WSHSY, CDR2 SAAADI. CDR3 sequence (DNA): TGCGCCAGCAGTTGGGACTCGCCCCACCCCTCCTACGAGCAGTACTTC. Amino acids: CASSWDSPHPSYEQYF.

This sequence joins TRBV29-1 and TRBJ2-3; D may be TRBD1 (5 bases). The CDR3 runs 12 residues. Germline values: CDR1 SQVTM, CDR2 ANQGSEA. The germline V and J ends were trimmed by 5 bases and 6 bases, with 12 bases remaining between them. CDR3 residues: CSVYRQMDTQYF. The DNA of the CDR3 is TGCAGCGTTTATAGACAGATGGATACGCAGTATTTT.

This clone was picked up a small number of times. The J gene is TRBJ2-7, the V gene TRBV6-1; D is unclear. V was clipped by 2 bases and J by 5 bases, with 7 bases between them. CDR3 length: 12 residues. Germline V gene lookup returns CDR1 MNHNS and CDR2 SASEGT. DNA of the CDR3: TGTGCCAGCAGTGAATTCCGAGACGAGCAGTACTTC. Its translation: CASSEFRDEQYF.

The chain employs TRBV30 and TRBJ2-1, with unresolved D. This CDR3 comprises 17 residues. Per the germline V gene, CDR1 is GTSNPN and CDR2 is SVGIG (reference sequence). The V end lost 0 bases, the J end lost 5 bases, and 20 bases lay between the germline ends. This chain's CDR3 is CAWSVLARSPKDNEQFF. The CDR3 DNA follows: TGTGCCTGGAGTGTATTGGCTCGGAGTCCCAAGGACAATGAGCAGTTCTTC.

CDR3 sequence: CASSLTGSPIYGYTF. CDR3 sequence (DNA): TGTGCCAGCAGCTTAACAGGGAGTCCGATCTATGGCTACACCTTC. The rearrangement uses TRBV7-3 and TRBJ1-2; D gene ambiguous. Trimming removed 0 bases at V and 4 bases at J, with 12 bases between. This CDR3 is 15 amino acids long. CDR1 SGHTA and CDR2 FQGTGA come from the germline V gene.

This chain's CDR3 is CASSDVDRMNTEAFF. CDR3 bases: TGTGCCAGCAGCGACGTGGACAGAATGAACACTGAAGCTTTCTTT. J is TRBJ1-1 and V is TRBV9, with D maybe TRBD1 (6 bases). Germline V gives CDR1 SGDLS, CDR2 YYNGEE. The V and J ends lost 3 bases and 0 bases respectively, with 12 bases between them. CDR3 length equals 15 residues.

CDR3 region: CASSLTGGAAGELFF. The CDR3 bases are TGTGCCAGCAGCTTAACAGGGGGCGCGGCCGGGGAGCTGTTTTTT. The V gene is TRBV7-9, the J gene TRBJ2-2; 9 positions agree with TRBD1. With 2 bases clipped from V and 6 bases from J, the junction kept 4 bases outside the gene matches. CDR1 is SEHNR, CDR2 FQNEAQ, per germline (reference sequence). CDR3 size: 15 residues.

The CDR3 DNA follows: TGCGCCAGCAGCCAGAGGACAGGTAATCAGCCCCAGCATTTT. This translates into CASSQRTGNQPQHF. This chain uses TRBV4-1 with TRBJ1-5; TRBD1 matches 7 bases. This CDR3 is 14 amino acids long. V shed 3 bases, J shed 4 bases, and the junction held 3 bases outside the gene matches. Germline lookup yields CDR1 MGHRA and CDR2 YSYEKL.

This rearrangement joins TRBV3-1 (or the pseudogene TRBV3-2) to TRBJ2-3; 7 bases line up with TRBD2. The CDR3 spans 16 residues. V lost 1 base to trimming and J lost 0 bases; unmatched junction nucleotides: 4. Per germline, CDR1 LGHDT and CDR2 YNNKEL (reference sequence). This CDR3 is CASSQALAASTDTQYF. The CDR3 DNA follows: TGTGCCAGCAGCCAAGCTCTAGCGGCTAGCACAGATACGCAGTATTTT.

The V gene is TRBV3-1 (or the pseudogene TRBV3-2), the J gene TRBJ1-6; unclear D gene. CDR1 is LGHDT and CDR2 is YNNKEL in the germline V gene (reference sequence). There are 15 residues in the CDR3. Trimming left V 2 bases short and J 6 bases short, with 11 bases between. DNA for the CDR3: TGTGCCAGCAGCCAATTGGTAGGAGGTAATTCACCCCTCCACTTT. Its protein is CASSQLVGGNSPLHF.

The CDR3 spells CASSYGQGSPEQYF. As DNA, the CDR3 is TGTGCCAGCAGCTACGGACAGGGGTCTCCAGAGCAGTACTTC. The gene calls are TRBV7-2 and TRBJ2-7; 9 bases match TRBD1. V dropped 4 bases and J dropped 7; count of bases not matched to a gene: 8. The CDR3 sequence is 14 residues long. The germline CDR1 and CDR2 sequences are SGHTA and FQGNSA.

The chain links TRBV29-1 to TRBJ2-1; D perhaps matches TRBD2 (6 bases). The germline V gene encodes CDR1 SQVTM and CDR2 ANQGSEA. The V gene lost 7 bases and the J gene lost 12 bases, with 16 bases spanning the gap. CDR3 length: 11 amino acids. The chain's CDR3 is CSAAREIGQFF. CDR3 bases: TGCAGCGCCGCCCGGGAGATAGGGCAGTTCTTC.

The sample holds one count of this clone. The genes are TRBV6-1 and TRBJ2-3, with 9 bases aligning to TRBD2. The CDR3 has 19 amino acids. Germline CDR1 MNHNS, CDR2 SASEGT. V lost 4 bases, J lost 2 bases, and 16 bases stayed unmatched. The CDR3 region is CASSALGLATPSSTDTQYF. The CDR3 DNA sequence: TGTGCCAGCAGTGCTTTAGGACTAGCGACACCTTCTTCCACAGATACGCAGTATTTT.

This clone was observed once. The chain joins TRBV10-1 to TRBJ2-3; 8 bases are shared with TRBD1. The trim removed 4 bases at V and 3 bases at J, leaving 3 bases unmatched. Germline V CDR1 and CDR2: WNHNN, SYGVQD (reference sequence). The CDR3 runs to 14 residues. CDR3 residues: CASSGQGITDTQYF. The CDR3 coding sequence is TGCGCCAGCAGTGGACAGGGGATAACAGATACGCAGTATTTT.

The CDR3 reads CAWSVQRGSGETQYF. The DNA of the CDR3 is TGTGCCTGGAGTGTACAGCGGGGGAGCGGAGAGACCCAGTACTTC. The chain carries TRBV30 and TRBJ2-5; 8 bases align to TRBD2. Germline V gives CDR1 GTSNPN, CDR2 SVGIG (reference sequence). V trimming: 0 bases; J trimming: 4 bases; junction bases outside the gene matches: 7. This CDR3 is built from 15 residues.

V and J are TRBV3-1 (or the pseudogene TRBV3-2) and TRBJ2-5, with D possibly TRBD1 on 6 matching bases. There are 14 residues in the CDR3. The germline gives CDR1 LGHDT, CDR2 YNNKEL (reference sequence). Trimming took 3 bases from V and 5 from J, leaving 13 bases between them. The CDR3 DNA follows: TGTGCCAGCAGCCATCTACAGGGACGGGAGACCCAGTACTTC. Its translation is CASSHLQGRETQYF.

The V and J genes are TRBV24-1 and TRBJ2-1, with TRBD1 matching over 9 bases. The CDR3 contains 16 residues. V gave up 3 bases and J gave up 5 bases; unmatched junction bases: 7. Germline values: CDR1 KGHDR, CDR2 SFDVKD. The CDR3 sequence is CATSDTGTGNHNEQFF. CDR3 in DNA: TGTGCCACCAGTGATACCGGGACAGGGAACCACAATGAGCAGTTCTTC.

V gene TRBV10-1 combines with J gene TRBJ1-3; D is uncertain. This CDR3 has 12 amino acids. Trimming took 10 bases from V and 0 from J, leaving 7 bases between them. Germline V lookup: CDR1 WNHNN, CDR2 SYGVQD (reference sequence). CDR3 residues: CATSSSGNTIYF. DNA of the CDR3: TGCGCCACATCCAGCTCTGGAAACACCATATATTTT.

This clone showed up just once. The J gene is TRBJ2-7, the V gene TRBV7-9; D possibly corresponds to TRBD1 (6 bases). The CDR3 sequence is 15 residues long. Trimming stripped 1 base from V and 3 bases from J, with 13 bases between. Germline V lookup: CDR1 SEHNR, CDR2 FQNEAQ (reference sequence). CDR3 bases: TGTGCCAGCAGCTTAGTTTCGGGACATCGCTACGAGCAGTACTTC. It translates to CASSLVSGHRYEQYF.

The V gene is TRBV5-1, the J gene TRBJ2-7; TRBD1 is a possible D gene (6 bases). V was clipped by 4 bases and J by 5 bases, with 13 bases between them. Germline V CDR1 and CDR2: SGHRS, YFSETQ. The CDR3 consists of 13 residues. The CDR3 region has the DNA TGCGCCAGCAGCAACAGGGTAAGCCACGAGCAGTACTTC. Translated: CASSNRVSHEQYF. The variable domain in full, with the rest retrieved from reference TRBV5-1 and TRBJ2-7, is KAGVTQTPRYLIKTRGQQVTLSCSPISGHRSVSWYQQTPGQGLQFLFEYFSETQRNKGNFPGRFSGRQFSNSRSEMNVSTLELGDSALYLCASSNRVSHEQYFGPGTRLTVT.

This clone was detected only once. This rearrangement joins TRBV28 to TRBJ1-1, with TRBD1 identical over 9 bases. Germline assignment: CDR1 MDHEN and CDR2 SYDVKM. The V segment lost 5 bases and the J segment 5 bases; nucleotides outside the gene matches: 9. This CDR3 contains 15 residues. The CDR3 sequence: CASSPRDRVLTEAFF. The CDR3 coding sequence is TGTGCCAGCAGTCCTAGGGACAGGGTATTAACTGAAGCTTTCTTT.

The V and J genes are TRBV11-2 and TRBJ1-4; TRBD1 agrees at 7 bases. The CDR3 has 15 amino acids. The germline CDR1 and CDR2 sequences are SGHAT and FQNNGV. Unmatched junction bases numbered 9, after V lost 5 bases and J lost 6 bases. The DNA for the CDR3 is TGTGCCAGCAGCACAACGACAGGGAGAGATGAAAAACTGTTTTTT. Protein product: CASSTTTGRDEKLFF.

The chain has TRBV7-9 and TRBJ2-6; TRBD1 matches at 8 bases. This CDR3 comprises 16 residues. CDR1 and CDR2 (germline): SEHNR, FQNEAQ (reference sequence). The trim removed 5 bases at V and 7 bases at J, leaving 10 bases unmatched. DNA for the CDR3: TGTGCCAGCAGCCACCTCGGACAGGGATTTGCCAACGTCCTGACTTTC. It yields the protein CASSHLGQGFANVLTF.

In this sample, this clone turned up a few times. The chain has TRBV3-1 (or the pseudogene TRBV3-2) and TRBJ2-1; no firm D call. Germline V gene lookup returns CDR1 LGHDT and CDR2 YNNKEL (reference sequence). The CDR3 totals 15 residues. The V gene lost 0 bases and the J gene lost 1 base, with 7 bases spanning the gap. Written as DNA, the CDR3 is TGTGCCAGCAGCCAAGACGCACAATCCTACAATGAGCAGTTCTTC. Residues: CASSQDAQSYNEQFF.

This clone has more than one count but fewer than ten. V is TRBV5-1 and J is TRBJ2-3, with D perhaps matching TRBD2 (5 bases). The CDR3 spans 14 residues. Trimming stripped 5 bases from V and 0 bases from J, with 10 bases between. Germline V gives CDR1 SGHRS, CDR2 YFSETQ. CDR3 nucleotides: TGCGCCAGCAGTGAGGGCTCTAGCACAGATACGCAGTATTTT. Translated, it gives CASSEGSSTDTQYF.

The chain carries TRBV7-8 and TRBJ2-1; D possibly corresponds to TRBD2 (6 bases). The V gene's germline CDR1 is SGHVS and CDR2 FQNEAQ. The germline V and J ends were trimmed by 0 bases and 8 bases, with 11 bases remaining between them. The length of the CDR3 is 14 residues. CDR3 region: CASSLAGGRDEQFF. The CDR3, as DNA: TGTGCCAGCAGCTTAGCGGGGGGTAGGGATGAGCAGTTCTTC.

The chain uses TRBV11-2 and TRBJ2-5; 7 positions agree with TRBD1. This CDR3 is 13 amino acids long. CDR1 SGHAT and CDR2 FQNNGV come from the germline V gene. J gave up 4 bases and V 2 bases, and 1 base lay outside the gene matches. DNA for the CDR3: TGTGCCAGCAGCTTAAGGGACAGAGAGACCCAGTACTTC. Translating it yields CASSLRDRETQYF. The variable domain in full, completed from reference TRBV11-2 and TRBJ2-5, reads EAGVAQSPRYKIIEKRQSVAFWCNPISGHATLYWYQQILGQGPKLLIQFQNNGVVDDSQLPKDRFSAERLKGVDSTLKIQPAKLEDSAVYLCASSLRDRETQYFGPGTRLLVL.

This chain links TRBV10-3 with TRBJ1-1, with 8 bases matching TRBD1. V lost 3 bases to trimming and J lost 2 bases; unmatched junction nucleotides: 5. From germline, CDR1 is ENHRY and CDR2 SYGVKD. This CDR3 spans 15 amino acids. The CDR3 DNA reads TGTGCCATCAGTGACCATGGGACAGGTAACACTGAAGCTTTCTTT. This sequence encodes CAISDHGTGNTEAFF.